The TCR beta chain under discussion was sequenced for a study of blood T cell repertoires in COVID-19. CDR3 length: 15 amino acids. V was clipped by 6 bases and J by 2 bases; unmatched bases: 10. CDR1 and CDR2 from the germline V gene are SQVTM and ANQGSEA. Assay used: immunoSEQ multiplex PCR; TCRdb lists only in-frame clones, some missing. Of around 210,000 clones in the sample, about 90% are singletons; the top ten hold 6.5% to 9%. The chain is built from TRBV29-1 and TRBJ2-4; 7 bases line up with TRBD1. The source is a woman aged 18 to 35 who had recovered from COVID-19. The sequenced material came from PBMCs or T cells enriched from blood (not recorded which). CDR3 in amino acids: CSVATGRTSKNIQYF. Here the CDR3 DNA reads TGCAGCGTCGCGACAGGGCGTACATCCAAAAACATTCAGTACTTC.